The next 11 T cell receptor beta chains were all read from a single sample in a study of T cell repertoires in cytomegalovirus infection. TCRdb itself ran the reads through MiXCR, one entry per CDR3 protein. The sample holds some 680,000 distinct CDR3 sequences, 35% to 45% seen once. Sequencing was performed on PBMCs. These receptors all come from a human donor in good health (CMV status not recorded). Some clones in this sample may be carry-over from other donors' samples.

The rearrangement links TRBV12-3 or TRBV12-4 to TRBJ1-1, with D perhaps matching TRBD1 (6 bases). Between the trimmed V and J ends, which lost 7 bases and 6 bases, there was a span of 12 bases. This CDR3 spans 12 amino acids. DNA for the CDR3: TGTGCCAGCACCTTGGGGGCGCCTGAAGCTTTCTTT. Encoded protein: CASTLGAPEAFF.

This clonotype was detected many times. The genes are TRBV7-8 and TRBJ2-7; D not resolved. V lost 5 bases and J lost 5, with 4 bases in between. There are 10 residues in the CDR3. Germline loops: CDR1 SGHVS, CDR2 FQNEAQ. The CDR3 sequence is CASSGNEQYF. In nucleotides, the CDR3 is TGTGCCAGCAGCGGTAACGAGCAGTACTTC.

In regard to this clonotype: Since a much larger clone is just one base distant, this may be a read error. This chain joins TRBV7-9 and TRBJ2-7, with TRBD1 as a possible D gene (6 bases). This CDR3 spans 12 amino acids. Looked up from germline, CDR1 is SEHNR and CDR2 is FQNEAQ (reference sequence). V was trimmed by 3 bases and J by 5 bases, leaving 8 bases between them. The CDR3 here is CASSFPGDEQYF. CDR3 DNA sequence: TGTGCCAGCAGCTTCCCAGGGGACGAGCAGTACTTC.

This clonotype was observed a single time. The chain carries TRBV3-1 and TRBJ2-6, with 7 bases that match TRBD2. The CDR3 consists of 19 residues. Germline lookup yields CDR1 LGHDT and CDR2 YNNKEL (reference sequence). Trimming cost V 1 base and J 0 bases; bases outside gene matches: 9. The CDR3 spells CASSQALAAISSGANVLTF. DNA of the CDR3: TGTGCCAGCAGCCAAGCCCTAGCGGCAATAAGCTCTGGGGCCAACGTCCTGACTTTC.

This clonotype appeared a few times. V gene TRBV6-2 or TRBV6-3 combines with J gene TRBJ1-5, with TRBD1 as a possible D gene (5 bases). Germline CDR1 is MNHEY and CDR2 is SVGEGT. V lost 6 bases to trimming and J lost 5 bases, with 20 bases between them. The CDR3 is made up of 16 amino acids. CDR3 protein: CASREAGWDIDQPQHF. Here the CDR3 DNA reads TGTGCCAGCAGGGAGGCAGGGTGGGATATTGATCAGCCCCAGCATTTT.

There are a few counts of this clonotype. The V call is TRBV7-2, the J call TRBJ2-2; D gene ambiguous. Germline V gene lookup returns CDR1 SGHTA and CDR2 FQGNSA. This CDR3 has 14 residues. V was pared by 5 bases and J by 1 base, with 8 bases between. The CDR3 region is CASSPKRNTGELFF. The CDR3 DNA follows: TGTGCCAGCAGCCCGAAGCGGAACACCGGGGAGCTGTTTTTT.

This clonotype has only a few counts. At one end, the junction sequence differs from germline, possibly due to a read error. This chain links TRBV2 with TRBJ2-5; D ambiguous. The CDR3 has 14 amino acids. Germline assignment: CDR1 SNHLY and CDR2 FYNNEI. The CDR3, as DNA: TGTGCCAGCAGTCAAGCAGTCTACCAAGAGACCCAGTACTTC. This gives the protein CASSQAVYQETQYF.

This clonotype occurred many times. The rearrangement joins TRBV6-1 to TRBJ2-5, with TRBD1 as a possible D gene (6 bases). The CDR3 is 14 amino acids. Germline values: CDR1 MNHNS, CDR2 SASEGT. Deletions cut 5 bases from V and 1 base from J, with 11 bases between. DNA for the CDR3: TGTGCCAGCAGTTTAACAGGGCGCCAAGAGACCCAGTACTTC. It is translated as CASSLTGRQETQYF.

This clonotype was found many times. The chain employs TRBV7-6 and TRBJ2-7; D is possibly TRBD1 or TRBD2 (5 bases each). V lost 2 bases, J lost 0 bases, and 8 bases lay in between. This CDR3 contains 14 residues. Germline V gene lookup returns CDR1 SGHVS and CDR2 FNYEAQ. CDR3 nucleotide sequence: TGTGCCAGCAGCTTACCAGGGAGCTCCTACGAGCAGTACTTC. Its translation is CASSLPGSSYEQYF.

Comment on this clonotype: The junction and the germline gene differ at one end; a read error may be behind it. This sequence joins TRBV30 and TRBJ1-5; D is unclear. The CDR3 runs 13 residues. From germline, CDR1 is GTSNPN and CDR2 SVGIG (reference sequence). This chain's CDR3 is CAWNRESNQPQHF. The CDR3 DNA reads TGTGCCTGGAACCGGGAAAGCAACCAGCCCCAGCATTTT.

This clonotype has only a few counts. One end of the junction varies from germline; a read error may be responsible. This sequence joins TRBV12-3 or TRBV12-4 and TRBJ1-5; TRBD1 might be the D (5 bases). The CDR3 extends over 15 amino acids. For the CDR3, the DNA is TGTGCCTGCAGTCTCAACCACGGGGCCGATCAGCCCCAGCATTTT. This codes for CACSLNHGADQPQHF.